One and the same sample provided the 18 T cell receptor beta chains below, sequenced in a study of T cells in Graves' hyperthyroidism and ophthalmopathy. From RNA transcripts, TCR beta CDR3 regions were amplified. Primed by the HTBI set, a first-round RT-PCR was run on the TCR CDR3. TCRdb redid the calling of the multiplex PCR reads with MiXCR, one entry per CDR3 protein. This sample has nearly 600,000 distinct CDR3 sequences; 13% to 15% occur once, and the top ten carry 7.1%. The sample was blood. The receptors here all came from a woman aged 18-30 years with Graves' ophthalmopathy.

This clonotype occurred a few times. The chain employs TRBV27 and TRBJ1-1, with D maybe TRBD1 (6 bases). V was shortened by 8 bases and J by 0 bases, with 10 bases between the two germline ends. Germline CDR1 is MNHEY and CDR2 is SMNVEV (reference sequence). The CDR3 contains 13 residues. CDR3 sequence reads: CASAPGVNTEAFF. CDR3 nucleotide sequence: TGTGCCAGCGCCCCAGGGGTGAACACTGAAGCTTTCTTT.

In the case of this clonotype: A read error is possible here, since a much larger clone lies one base away. V and J are TRBV12-5 and TRBJ2-7; TRBD2 agrees at 12 bases. The end of the DNA aligns better with TRBJ2-1, so the J call may be wrong. This CDR3 has 20 amino acids. Germline CDR1 is LGHNT and CDR2 is FRNRAP. CDR3: CASGSGGSGTSGWKIHEQFF. CDR3 DNA sequence: TGTGCTAGTGGGAGTGGGGGGTCCGGGACTAGCGGGTGGAAGATCCACGAGCAGTTCTTC.

The sample holds many counts of this clonotype. The rearrangement joins TRBV12-3 or TRBV12-4 to TRBJ1-4, with D perhaps TRBD1 (6 bases). The CDR3 has 16 amino acids. The germline V and J ends were trimmed by 3 bases and 8 bases, with 19 bases remaining between them. CDR3 in amino acids: CASSFRGGGVSEKLFF. DNA of the CDR3: TGTGCCAGCAGTTTTCGAGGGGGGGGCGTGAGCGAAAAACTGTTTTTT.

This clonotype was seen many times. V gene TRBV2 combines with J gene TRBJ1-3; tentative D call: TRBD1 (5 bases). Per germline, CDR1 SNHLY and CDR2 FYNNEI. Trimming pared 2 bases from V and 7 bases from J, leaving 18 bases between. The CDR3 is made up of 16 amino acids. The CDR3 is CASSELGRVNQNTIYF. For the CDR3, the DNA is TGTGCCAGCAGTGAACTCGGCAGGGTGAATCAGAACACCATATATTTT.

The chain links TRBV6-1 to TRBJ2-1; 9 positions match TRBD2. The CDR3 has 15 residues. The junction had 8 bases not matched to a gene; V was cut back by 7 bases and J by 4 bases. Germline V gene sequence: CDR1 MNHNS, CDR2 SASEGT. The CDR3 reads CASNSGLALYNEQFF. CDR3 coding DNA: TGTGCCAGCAATTCCGGACTAGCGCTGTACAATGAGCAGTTCTTC.

This clonotype was counted many times. The CDR3 sequence: CASSVAGTGPHEAFF. DNA of the CDR3: TGTGCCAGCAGCGTAGCTGGGACAGGACCCCATGAAGCTTTCTTT. The chain employs TRBV9 and TRBJ1-1; 8 nucleotides match TRBD1. The germline gives CDR1 SGDLS, CDR2 YYNGEE. This CDR3 comprises 15 residues. V dropped 0 bases and J dropped 7; count of bases not matched to a gene: 8.

This clonotype appeared many times. V is TRBV28 and J is TRBJ2-3; maybe TRBD1 (5 bases). Trimming took 2 bases from V and 2 from J, leaving 20 bases between them. Germline lookup yields CDR1 MDHEN and CDR2 SYDVKM. The CDR3 is 18 residues long. The CDR3 protein is CASSLRVGQLLSTDTQYF. CDR3 in DNA: TGTGCCAGCAGTTTAAGAGTGGGGCAGCTCCTATCCACAGATACGCAGTATTTT.

This clonotype came up many times. The chain has TRBV11-3 and TRBJ2-1, with a tentative D call TRBD2 (6 bases). Per germline, CDR1 SGHNT and CDR2 YENEEA. The CDR3 runs 16 residues. Trimming cost V 5 bases and J 8 bases, with 22 bases left between them. The CDR3 reads CASSPGGGIGVDEQFF. In nucleotides, the CDR3 is TGTGCCAGCAGCCCCGGGGGAGGAATCGGGGTCGATGAGCAGTTCTTC. The whole variable domain, filled in from reference TRBV11-3 and TRBJ2-1, reads EAGVVQSPRYKIIEKKQPVAFWCNPISGHNTLYWYLQNLGQGPELLIRYENEEAVDDSQLPKDRFSAERLKGVDSTLKIQPAELGDSAVYLCASSPGGGIGVDEQFFGPGTRLTVL.

The table lists this clonotype with many counts. The J gene is TRBJ2-1, the V gene TRBV12-3 or TRBV12-4; possible D gene TRBD1, 6 bases. Trimming stripped 6 bases from V and 7 bases from J, with 19 bases between. The CDR3 has 15 amino acids. Here the CDR3 reads CASSFRGSVLNEQFF. The CDR3 DNA follows: TGTGCCAGCAGCTTCAGGGGAAGTGTACTAAATGAGCAGTTCTTC.

The table lists this clonotype with many counts. The CDR3 region has the DNA TGTGCCAGCAGTCCTCGGGACGGAAGAACAGATACGCAGTATTTT. Translation gives CASSPRDGRTDTQYF. The chain combines TRBV12-3 or TRBV12-4 with TRBJ2-3; D might be TRBD1 or TRBD2, each matching 5 bases. Trimming removed 5 bases from V and 3 bases from J, with 15 bases in between. This CDR3 has 15 residues.

This clonotype appeared many times. The rearrangement uses TRBV9 and TRBJ2-5; the D gene is possibly TRBD2 (7 bases). V was trimmed by 5 bases and J by 5 bases, leaving 19 bases between them. CDR1 SGDLS and CDR2 YYNGEE come from the germline V gene. The CDR3 has 15 residues. The CDR3 reads CASSEGGGRQETQYF. The CDR3 DNA sequence: TGTGCCAGCAGTGAGGGGGGGGGCAGGCAGGAGACCCAGTACTTC.

In this sample, this clonotype turned up many times. The CDR3 loop reads CASSLAGGEETQYF. The CDR3, as DNA: TGTGCCAGCAGCTTAGCAGGGGGCGAAGAGACCCAGTACTTC. This chain connects TRBV7-9 to TRBJ2-5, with 7 bases matching TRBD1. J gave up 3 bases and V 0 bases, and 1 base lay outside the gene matches. Germline CDR1 and CDR2: SEHNR and FQNEAQ (reference sequence). The CDR3 is 14 amino acids.

This clonotype was detected many times. The CDR3 DNA follows: TGTGCCAGCAGCTTAGGGACAGGGGAAACAGATACGCAGTATTTT. It specifies CASSLGTGETDTQYF. This chain links TRBV7-9 with TRBJ2-3; TRBD1 matches at 9 bases. V was clipped by 1 base and J by 3 bases; unmatched bases: 2. This CDR3 contains 15 residues. Germline CDR1 and CDR2: SEHNR and FQNEAQ (reference sequence).

This clonotype was counted ten times or more. V gene TRBV20-1 combines with J gene TRBJ2-7, with D possibly TRBD1 on 6 matching bases. The V and J ends lost 0 bases and 2 bases respectively, with 14 bases between them. Germline CDR1 DFQATT, CDR2 SNEGSKA (reference sequence). The CDR3 sequence is 15 residues long. The CDR3 DNA reads as TGCAGTGCTAGAGATTTCGGGACACCAGCCTACGAGCAGTACTTC. It codes for CSARDFGTPAYEQYF.

This clonotype was counted ten times or more. The gene calls are TRBV7-2 and TRBJ2-7; possible D gene TRBD1, 6 bases. CDR3 length: 11 amino acids. The V end lost 5 bases, the J end lost 9 bases, and 11 bases lay between the germline ends. CDR1 and CDR2 (germline): SGHTA, FQGNSA. Written as DNA, the CDR3 is TGTGCCAGCAGCCCAGGGGCTGGGCAGTACTTC. This encodes CASSPGAGQYF.

V usage is TRBV24-1 and J usage is TRBJ2-7; TRBD2 might be the D (6 bases). Between the trimmed V and J ends, which lost 12 bases and 3 bases, there was a span of 17 bases. The CDR3 covers 13 residues. Germline CDR1 and CDR2: KGHDR and SFDVKD. CDR3 sequence: CAVGGENVYEQYF. The CDR3 DNA sequence: TGTGCCGTCGGGGGTGAAAATGTCTACGAGCAGTACTTC.

J is TRBJ2-7 and V is TRBV6-1, with D possibly being TRBD1 (5 bases). V dropped 1 base and J dropped 6 bases, with 7 bases sitting between them. The CDR3 length is 12 residues. Per germline, CDR1 MNHNS and CDR2 SASEGT. The CDR3 DNA sequence: TGTGCCAGCAGTGAAGGCACAGGCGAGCAGTACTTC. As protein: CASSEGTGEQYF.

This clonotype was counted many times. The chain couples TRBV7-2 to TRBJ1-1, with D unresolved. V was clipped by 4 bases and J by 6 bases, with 15 bases between them. Germline V gene lookup returns CDR1 SGHTA and CDR2 FQGNSA. This CDR3 spans 14 amino acids. The chain's CDR3 is CASSSISPSSEAFF. CDR3 DNA sequence: TGTGCCAGCAGCTCTATATCCCCTTCGTCTGAAGCTTTCTTT.